This T cell receptor beta chain emerged from a study of T-cell memory formation after mild COVID-19. Study-level results: The second-wave clones peaking on day 37 were not confirmed as SARS-CoV-2-specific.

With V trimmed by 4 bases and J by 0 bases, 5 bases remained unmatched. The CDR3 has 15 residues. The germline V gene has CDR1 SGHDT and CDR2 YYEEEE. A 5'RACE reaction primed in the constant segment made cDNA libraries of TCR alpha and TCR beta, and these carried sample barcodes and UMIs. TCRdb re-analysed the 5' RACE reads in MiXCR, keeping a single row per CDR3 protein. The sample includes some 120,000 distinct CDR3 sequences, approximately 17% of them seen just once. This clonotype was detected only a few times. Its antigen remains unidentified. The V and J genes are TRBV5-6 and TRBJ2-7; 9 bases agree with TRBD1. The specimen was PBMCs or a T cell subset sorted from them (not recorded which). This receptor was identified in a man younger than 35 who had mild COVID-19 (a few samples of this study predate the infection). Cell type and time point are not known. Written as DNA, the CDR3 is TGTGCCAGCAGCCACCGGGACAGGGCCTCCTACGAGCAGTACTTC. This sequence encodes CASSHRDRASYEQYF.